Below, 19 T cell receptor beta chains from the same sample are listed, as sequenced in a study of blood T cell repertoires in COVID-19. Assay: immunoSEQ multiplex PCR; the TCRdb copy retains only in-frame clones and omits some. The table lists approximately 140,000 clones, about nine tenths of them singletons. The sample taken for sequencing was peripheral blood. The source is a human donor in a cohort sampled during active COVID-19.

Details on this clone: Sequence at one end of the junction differs from germline and may be a read error. The sample has other DNA sequences that encode this CDR3 too. The genes are TRBV30 and TRBJ1-5; D gene uncertain. The CDR3 is 13 residues long. The germline gives CDR1 GTSNPN, CDR2 SVGIG (reference sequence). CDR3 residues: CAWSDAAEGPQHF. The CDR3 nucleotides read TGCGCCTGGAGTGACGCCGCGGAGGGGCCCCAGCATTTT.

The rearrangement joins TRBV24-1 to TRBJ1-2; D call uncertain. CDR1 is KGHDR, CDR2 SFDVKD, per germline. This CDR3 is 12 amino acids long. Trimming removed 10 bases from V and 4 bases from J, with 12 bases in between. Here the CDR3 DNA reads TGTGCCACTTCGTGGGGAGGCTATGGCTACACCTTC. Its protein is CATSWGGYGYTF.

CDR3: CASSPTGSYEQYF. The DNA for the CDR3 is TGTGCCAGCAGCCCAACCGGGAGCTACGAGCAGTACTTC. The rearrangement uses TRBV7-9 and TRBJ2-7; D may be TRBD2 (6 bases). The CDR3 is made up of 13 amino acids. Germline V gene lookup returns CDR1 SEHNR and CDR2 FQNEAQ (reference sequence). Trimming removed 5 bases at V and 3 bases at J, with 11 bases between. The full variable domain, completed using reference TRBV7-9 and TRBJ2-7, is DTGVSQNPRHKITKRGQNVTFRCDPISEHNRLYWYRQTLGQGPEFLTYFQNEAQLEKSRLLSDRFSAERPKGSFSTLEIQRTEQGDSAMYLCASSPTGSYEQYFGPGTRLTVT.

The rearrangement uses TRBV11-3 and TRBJ2-5; TRBD2 matches at 8 bases. The trim removed 3 bases at V and 4 bases at J, leaving 7 bases unmatched. CDR1 is SGHNT, CDR2 YENEEA, per germline. The CDR3 runs to 15 residues. In DNA, the CDR3 is TGTGCCAGCAGCTTGGGGCAAACTAGCGGAGAGACCCAGTACTTC. This gives the protein CASSLGQTSGETQYF.

The chain links TRBV11-2 to TRBJ1-5; the match to TRBD1 covers 9 bases. This CDR3 is 15 amino acids long. The germline CDR1 and CDR2 sequences are SGHAT and FQNNGV. V dropped 5 bases and J dropped 2; count of bases not matched to a gene: 4. CDR3 loop: CASSLDRGGNQPQHF. The CDR3 DNA reads TGTGCCAGCAGCCTCGACAGGGGGGGCAATCAGCCCCAGCATTTT.

This chain joins TRBV11-2 and TRBJ1-6; D possibly corresponds to TRBD1 (5 bases). This CDR3 is built from 15 residues. Germline V gene sequence: CDR1 SGHAT, CDR2 FQNNGV. V was pared by 3 bases and J by 7 bases, with 13 bases between. CDR3 in amino acids: CASSFTVQGNSPLHF. The CDR3 nucleotides read TGTGCCAGCAGCTTCACCGTTCAGGGAAATTCACCCCTCCACTTT.

The chain joins TRBV14 to TRBJ2-7; 7 bases fit TRBD2. CDR3 size: 14 residues. Germline lookup yields CDR1 SGHDN and CDR2 FVKESK. J was trimmed by 6 bases and V by 0 bases; bases with no gene match: 5. CDR3 loop: CASSQEGRGGEQYF. In nucleotides, the CDR3 is TGTGCCAGCAGCCAAGAGGGCCGCGGGGGCGAGCAGTACTTC.

This clone occurred a few times. V usage is TRBV19 and J usage is TRBJ2-7, with 10 bases fitting TRBD2. The CDR3 loop spans 14 amino acids. V lost 1 base and J lost 7; bases outside the gene matches: 4. CDR1 and CDR2 from the germline V gene are LNHDA and SQIVND (reference sequence). As DNA, the CDR3 is TGTGCCAGTAGTATAGGGATGACTAGCGGGGAGCAGTACTTC. It translates to CASSIGMTSGEQYF.

The V and J genes are TRBV6-2 or TRBV6-3 and TRBJ1-1, with TRBD1 matching over 7 bases. V dropped 5 bases and J dropped 6; count of bases not matched to a gene: 3. The CDR3 loop spans 12 amino acids. Germline V gives CDR1 MNHEY, CDR2 SVGEGT. The CDR3 region has the DNA TGTGCCAGCAGTGGGGGGACAGCTGAAGCTTTCTTT. Its protein product is CASSGGTAEAFF.

The V call is TRBV19, the J call TRBJ1-1; D gene ambiguous. Trimming pared 4 bases from V and 1 base from J, leaving 7 bases between. Germline V gene lookup returns CDR1 LNHDA and CDR2 SQIVND (reference sequence). CDR3 length: 13 amino acids. The CDR3 reads CASSTTANTEAFF. CDR3 bases: TGTGCCAGTAGTACTACAGCGAACACTGAAGCTTTCTTT.

The chain carries TRBV10-2 and TRBJ1-2, with D maybe TRBD1 (5 bases). This CDR3 comprises 15 residues. Germline V gene data show CDR1 as WSHSY and CDR2 as SAAADI. V was shortened by 5 bases and J by 4 bases, with 17 bases between the two germline ends. CDR3 bases: TGCGCCAGCAGTTCCGGTCCCCCCGGGGGCTATGGCTACACCTTC. It is translated as CASSSGPPGGYGYTF.

This chain connects TRBV10-2 to TRBJ2-1, with TRBD1 matching 11 bases. The length of the CDR3 is 14 residues. The germline V gene encodes CDR1 WSHSY and CDR2 SAAADI. V lost 7 bases and J lost 7; bases outside the gene matches: 6. DNA of the CDR3: TGCGCCAGCACCGGGACAGGGGGTGTGAATGAGCAGTTCTTC. Its protein is CASTGTGGVNEQFF.

This clone appeared once. The chain employs TRBV5-1 and TRBJ1-6; tentatively, D is TRBD1 (5 bases). The V gene's germline CDR1 is SGHRS and CDR2 YFSETQ. Trimming shortened V by 1 base and J by 6 bases, and 8 bases separated the two germline ends. The CDR3 sequence is 14 residues long. The CDR3 reads CASSLTGFNSPLHF. The CDR3 DNA sequence: TGCGCCAGCAGCTTGACAGGTTTTAATTCACCCCTCCACTTT.

The V gene is TRBV6-6, the J gene TRBJ1-1; 10 positions match TRBD1. In germline, CDR1 is MNHNY, CDR2 SVGAGI (reference sequence). The CDR3 is 13 residues long. The junction had 1 base not matched to a gene; V was cut back by 5 bases and J by 4 bases. As DNA, the CDR3 is TGTGCCAGCAGTCGGGACAGGGGCACTGAAGCTTTCTTT. It specifies CASSRDRGTEAFF.

The chain combines TRBV9 with TRBJ2-1; 12 nucleotides match TRBD2. CDR3 length: 15 residues. Trimming took 4 bases from V and 8 from J; bases not matched to a gene: 7. Looked up from germline, CDR1 is SGDLS and CDR2 is YYNGEE. The CDR3 protein is CASSSRLAGAHEQFF. The CDR3 nucleotides are TGTGCCAGCAGCTCTAGACTAGCGGGGGCACATGAGCAGTTCTTC.

The chain joins TRBV29-1 to TRBJ2-1; TRBD1 aligns across 9 bases. The V and J ends lost 5 bases and 14 bases, in that order; junction bases with no gene match: 19. The CDR3 sequence is 15 residues long. Germline assignment: CDR1 SQVTM and CDR2 ANQGSEA. The CDR3 protein is CSVRRPVLSDRGEFF. The CDR3, as DNA: TGCAGCGTTCGACGCCCCGTACTTTCCGACAGGGGGGAGTTCTTC.

The chain recombines TRBV29-1 with TRBJ2-7; TRBD1 matches 8 bases. The length of the CDR3 is 13 residues. V trimming: 8 bases; J trimming: 5 bases; junction bases outside the gene matches: 11. Germline V CDR1 and CDR2: SQVTM, ANQGSEA. CDR3 amino acids: CSTRDRPWNEQYF. The CDR3, as DNA: TGCAGCACCCGGGACAGGCCGTGGAACGAGCAGTACTTC.

The rearrangement joins TRBV6-2 or TRBV6-3 to TRBJ1-1; D is undetermined. The CDR3 totals 17 residues. The V and J ends lost 0 bases and 0 bases respectively, with 14 bases between them. Germline CDR1 and CDR2: MNHEY and SVGEGT. CDR3 in DNA: TGTGCCAGCAGTTACTCGACCGGGAGAGGGATGAACACTGAAGCTTTCTTT. It yields the protein CASSYSTGRGMNTEAFF.

The gene calls are TRBV7-8 and TRBJ1-1; D is unclear. CDR1 is SGHVS, CDR2 FQNEAQ, per germline. CDR3 length: 14 residues. V lost 2 bases and J 5 bases, leaving 12 bases between the germline ends. The DNA of the CDR3 is TGTGCCAGCAGCTTAAACGGGGTTGGGACTGAAGCTTTCTTT. Encoded protein: CASSLNGVGTEAFF. Combining the CDR3 with reference TRBV7-8 and TRBJ1-1 gives the whole variable domain GAGVSQSPRYKVAKRGQDVALRCDPISGHVSLFWYQQALGQGPEFLTYFQNEAQLDKSGLPSDRFFAERPEGSVSTLKIQRTQQEDSAVYLCASSLNGVGTEAFFGQGTRLTVV.